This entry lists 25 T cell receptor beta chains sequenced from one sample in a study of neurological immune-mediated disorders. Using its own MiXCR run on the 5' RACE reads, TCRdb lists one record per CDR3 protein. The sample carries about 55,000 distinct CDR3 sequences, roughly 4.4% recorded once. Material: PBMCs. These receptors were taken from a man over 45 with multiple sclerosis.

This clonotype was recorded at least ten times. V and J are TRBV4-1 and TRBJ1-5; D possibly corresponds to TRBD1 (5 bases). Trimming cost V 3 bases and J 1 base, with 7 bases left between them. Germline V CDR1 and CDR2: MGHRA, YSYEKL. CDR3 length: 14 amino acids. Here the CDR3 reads CASSHRDSNQPQHF. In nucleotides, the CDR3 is TGCGCCAGCAGCCACCGGGACAGCAATCAGCCCCAGCATTTT.

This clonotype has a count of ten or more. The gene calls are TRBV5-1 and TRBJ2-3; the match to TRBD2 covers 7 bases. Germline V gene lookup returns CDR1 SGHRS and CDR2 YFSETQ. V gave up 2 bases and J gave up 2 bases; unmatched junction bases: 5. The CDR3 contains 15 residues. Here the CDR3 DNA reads TGCGCCAGCAGCTTAAACGGGGGGATCACAGATACGCAGTATTTT. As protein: CASSLNGGITDTQYF.

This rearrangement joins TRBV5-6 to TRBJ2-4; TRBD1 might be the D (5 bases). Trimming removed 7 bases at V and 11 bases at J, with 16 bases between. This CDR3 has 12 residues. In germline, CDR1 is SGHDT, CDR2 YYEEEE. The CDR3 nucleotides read TGTGCCAGCGGGGCCTCCAATAGGGTTCAGTACTTC. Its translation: CASGASNRVQYF. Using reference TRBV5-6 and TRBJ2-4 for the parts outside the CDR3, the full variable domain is DAGVTQSPTHLIKTRGQQVTLRCSPKSGHDTVSWYQQALGQGPQFIFQYYEEEERQRGNFPDRFSGHQFPNYSSELNVNALLLGDSALYLCASGASNRVQYFGAGTRLSVL.

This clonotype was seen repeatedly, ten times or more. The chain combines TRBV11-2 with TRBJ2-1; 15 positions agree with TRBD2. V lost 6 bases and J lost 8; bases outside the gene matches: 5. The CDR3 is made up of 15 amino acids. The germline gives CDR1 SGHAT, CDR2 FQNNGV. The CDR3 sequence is CASRGLAGGSDEQFF. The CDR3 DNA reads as TGTGCCAGCAGAGGACTAGCGGGAGGGAGTGATGAGCAGTTCTTC.

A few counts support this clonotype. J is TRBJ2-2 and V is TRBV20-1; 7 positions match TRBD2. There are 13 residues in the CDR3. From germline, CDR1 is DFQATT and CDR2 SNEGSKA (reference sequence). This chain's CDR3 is CALWEGHGGELFF. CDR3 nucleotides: TGCGCTTTATGGGAGGGGCACGGCGGGGAGCTGTTTTTT.

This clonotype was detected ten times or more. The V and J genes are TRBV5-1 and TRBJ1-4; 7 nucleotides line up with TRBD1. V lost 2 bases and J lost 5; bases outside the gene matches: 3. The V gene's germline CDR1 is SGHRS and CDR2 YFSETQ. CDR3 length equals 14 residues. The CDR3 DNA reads TGCGCCAGCAGCTTCATCAGGGGGAATGAAAAACTGTTTTTT. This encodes CASSFIRGNEKLFF.

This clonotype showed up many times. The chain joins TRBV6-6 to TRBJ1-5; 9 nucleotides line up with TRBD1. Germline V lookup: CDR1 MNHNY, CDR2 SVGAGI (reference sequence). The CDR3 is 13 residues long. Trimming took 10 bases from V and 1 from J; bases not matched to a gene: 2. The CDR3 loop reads CATGTGSNQPQHF. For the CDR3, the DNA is TGTGCCACCGGGACAGGGAGCAATCAGCCCCAGCATTTT.

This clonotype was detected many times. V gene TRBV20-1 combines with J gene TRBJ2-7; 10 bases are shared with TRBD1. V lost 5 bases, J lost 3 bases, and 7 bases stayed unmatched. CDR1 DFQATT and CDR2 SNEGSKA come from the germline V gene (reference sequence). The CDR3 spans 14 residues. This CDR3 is CSALTDRGRYEQYF. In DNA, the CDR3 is TGCAGTGCTCTTACTGACAGGGGGCGCTACGAGCAGTACTTC.

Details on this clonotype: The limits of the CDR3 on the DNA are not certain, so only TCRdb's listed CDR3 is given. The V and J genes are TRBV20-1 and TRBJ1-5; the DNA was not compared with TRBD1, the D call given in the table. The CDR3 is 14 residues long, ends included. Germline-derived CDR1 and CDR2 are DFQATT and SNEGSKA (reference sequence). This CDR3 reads CSAFGQGNNQPQNF.

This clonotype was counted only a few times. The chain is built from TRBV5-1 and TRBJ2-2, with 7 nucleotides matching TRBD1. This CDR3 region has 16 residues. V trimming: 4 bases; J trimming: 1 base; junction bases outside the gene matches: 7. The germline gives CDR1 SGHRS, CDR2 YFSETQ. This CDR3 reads CASSRDRDQNTGELFF. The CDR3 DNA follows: TGCGCCAGCAGCCGCGACAGGGACCAGAACACCGGGGAGCTGTTTTTT.

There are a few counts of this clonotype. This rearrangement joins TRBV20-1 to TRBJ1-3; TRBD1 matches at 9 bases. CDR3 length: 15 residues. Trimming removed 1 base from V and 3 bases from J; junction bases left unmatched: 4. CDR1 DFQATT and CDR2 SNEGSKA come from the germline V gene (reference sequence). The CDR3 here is CSARGDRVYGNTIYF. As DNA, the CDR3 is TGCAGTGCTAGAGGGGACAGGGTTTATGGAAACACCATATATTTT.

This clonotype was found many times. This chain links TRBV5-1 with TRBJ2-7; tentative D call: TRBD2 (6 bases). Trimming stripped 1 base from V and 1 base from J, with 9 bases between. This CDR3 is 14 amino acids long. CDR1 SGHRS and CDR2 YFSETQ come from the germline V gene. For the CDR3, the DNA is TGCGCCAGCAGCTTGAACAGCGGGTCCTACGAGCAGTACTTC. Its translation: CASSLNSGSYEQYF.

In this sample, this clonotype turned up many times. CDR3 DNA: TGTGCCAGCAGCAAGGACAGCTCCCCATACAATGAGCAGTTCTTC. Protein: CASSKDSSPYNEQFF. This chain uses TRBV7-3 with TRBJ2-1, with D perhaps matching TRBD1 (6 bases). The CDR3 length is 15 residues. The germline V gene has CDR1 SGHTA and CDR2 FQGTGA. Deletions cut 5 bases from V and 4 bases from J, with 15 bases between.

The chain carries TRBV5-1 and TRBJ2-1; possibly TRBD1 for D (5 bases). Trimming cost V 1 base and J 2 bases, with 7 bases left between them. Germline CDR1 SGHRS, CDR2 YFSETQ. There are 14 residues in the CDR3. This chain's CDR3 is CASSLLRAYNEQFF. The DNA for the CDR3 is TGCGCCAGCAGCTTGCTCAGGGCCTACAATGAGCAGTTCTTC.

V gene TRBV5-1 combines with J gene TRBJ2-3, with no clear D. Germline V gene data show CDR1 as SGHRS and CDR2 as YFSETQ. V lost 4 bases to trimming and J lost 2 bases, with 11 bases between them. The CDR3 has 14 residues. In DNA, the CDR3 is TGCGCCAGCAGCCTACAAGGCTCCACAGATACGCAGTATTTT. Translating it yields CASSLQGSTDTQYF.

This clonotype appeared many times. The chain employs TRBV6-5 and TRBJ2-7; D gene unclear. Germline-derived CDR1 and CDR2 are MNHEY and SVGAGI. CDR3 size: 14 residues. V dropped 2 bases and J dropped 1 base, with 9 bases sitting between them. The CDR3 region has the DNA TGTGCCAGCAGTTACAGGAGCGATTCCTACGAGCAGTACTTC. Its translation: CASSYRSDSYEQYF.

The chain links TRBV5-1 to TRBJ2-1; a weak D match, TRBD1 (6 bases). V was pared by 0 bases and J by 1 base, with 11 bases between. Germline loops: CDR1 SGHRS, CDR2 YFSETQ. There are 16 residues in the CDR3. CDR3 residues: CASSLEGEPSYNEQFF. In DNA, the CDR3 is TGCGCCAGCAGCTTGGAGGGGGAGCCATCCTACAATGAGCAGTTCTTC.

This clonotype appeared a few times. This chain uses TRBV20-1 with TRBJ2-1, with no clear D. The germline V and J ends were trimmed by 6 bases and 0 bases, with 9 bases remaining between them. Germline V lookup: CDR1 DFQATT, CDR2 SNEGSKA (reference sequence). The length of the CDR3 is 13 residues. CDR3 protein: CSARRGSYNEQFF. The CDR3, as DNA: TGCAGTGCGCGTAGAGGCTCCTACAATGAGCAGTTCTTC.

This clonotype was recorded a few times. DNA for the CDR3: TGCAGTGCCTTACTCCTCCCTGAGACTAGCGGAAGAAATGAGCAGTTCTTC. This gives the protein CSALLLPETSGRNEQFF. The genes are TRBV20-1 and TRBJ2-1, with 9 bases fitting TRBD2. The CDR3 length is 17 residues. Losses at the gene ends were 6 bases for V and 7 bases for J; bases not matched to a gene: 19. Germline lookup yields CDR1 DFQATT and CDR2 SNEGSKA (reference sequence).

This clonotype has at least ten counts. The CDR3 region has the DNA TGTGCCAGCAGCTTGCTTAGGACGGTGCAAGAGACCCAGTACTTC. Translation: CASSLLRTVQETQYF. This chain uses TRBV5-6 with TRBJ2-5, with unresolved D. CDR1 is SGHDT and CDR2 is YYEEEE in the germline V gene. Trimming removed 1 base from V and 2 bases from J, with 12 bases in between. This CDR3 comprises 15 residues.

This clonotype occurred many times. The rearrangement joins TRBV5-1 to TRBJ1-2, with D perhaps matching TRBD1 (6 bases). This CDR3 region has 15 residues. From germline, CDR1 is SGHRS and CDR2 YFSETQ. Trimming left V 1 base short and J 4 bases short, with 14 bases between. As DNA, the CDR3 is TGCGCCAGCAGCTTGACATGGGACACCGGCTATGGCTACACCTTC. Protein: CASSLTWDTGYGYTF.

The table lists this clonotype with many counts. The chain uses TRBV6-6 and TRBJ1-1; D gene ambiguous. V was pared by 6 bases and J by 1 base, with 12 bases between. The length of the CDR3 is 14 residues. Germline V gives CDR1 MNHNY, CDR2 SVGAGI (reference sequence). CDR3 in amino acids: CASRLNPGNTEAFF. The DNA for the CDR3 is TGTGCCAGCAGGCTAAACCCCGGGAACACTGAAGCTTTCTTT.

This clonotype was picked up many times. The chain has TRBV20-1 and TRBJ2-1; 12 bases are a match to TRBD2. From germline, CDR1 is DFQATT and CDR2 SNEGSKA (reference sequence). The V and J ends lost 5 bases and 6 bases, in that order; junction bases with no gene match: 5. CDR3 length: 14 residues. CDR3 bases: TGCAGTGCTTTGACTAGCGGGAGCCTCAATGAGCAGTTCTTC. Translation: CSALTSGSLNEQFF.

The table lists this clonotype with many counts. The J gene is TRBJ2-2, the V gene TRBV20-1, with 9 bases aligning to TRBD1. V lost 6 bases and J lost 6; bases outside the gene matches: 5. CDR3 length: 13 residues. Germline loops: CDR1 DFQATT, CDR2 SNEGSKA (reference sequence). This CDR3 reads CSASGQGSGELFF. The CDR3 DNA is TGCAGTGCCTCAGGACAGGGGTCCGGGGAGCTGTTTTTT.

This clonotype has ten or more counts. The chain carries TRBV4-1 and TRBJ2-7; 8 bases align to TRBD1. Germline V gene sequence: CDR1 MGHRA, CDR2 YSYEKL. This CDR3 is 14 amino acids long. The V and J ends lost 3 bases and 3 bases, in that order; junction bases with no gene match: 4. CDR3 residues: CASSHSTGVYEQYF. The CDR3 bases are TGCGCCAGCAGCCATTCGACAGGGGTCTACGAGCAGTACTTC.